This TCR beta chain was captured in a study of early T cells in non-severe SARS-CoV-2 infection. Turning to the study itself: Sequencing used unsorted whole-blood bulk RNA, so chains lack pairing.

Tagging with unique molecular identifiers was applied to individual cDNA molecules. TCRdb re-analysed the 5' RACE reads in MiXCR, keeping a single row per CDR3 protein. The sample holds about 61,000 distinct CDR3 sequences; more than 10% are singletons and the top ten take roughly 1.2%. Study-wide results and caveats: Clonotype matching in VDJdb favored anti-spike CD8 responses and did not capture private and CD4 specificities.

The CDR3 sequence is 13 residues long. V was cut by 7 bases and J by 4 bases, with 17 bases left in between. The germline gives CDR1 GTSNPN, CDR2 SVGIG (reference sequence). This clonotype was seen more than once but under ten times. As yet, its antigen is unknown. The chain recombines TRBV30 with TRBJ2-7; a weak D match, TRBD2 (7 bases). The clonotype originates from an adult who was a healthcare worker with PCR-confirmed SARS-CoV-2 infection or an uninfected control (not recorded which). The donor label of this sample is uncertain. Material: whole blood, obtained at baseline. Here the CDR3 DNA reads TGTGCCTACTCGGCGGGGGCGATATACGAGCAGTACGTC. Translating gives CAYSAGAIYEQYV.